Reported below is one T cell receptor (beta chain). V lost 2 bases to trimming and J lost 7 bases, with 9 bases between them. The germline V gene has CDR1 GTSNPN and CDR2 SVGIG (reference sequence). This CDR3 is built from 13 residues. This entry comes from a study of blood T cell repertoires in COVID-19. Per the study methods: The authors estimated nucleated cell counts from reference gene primer amplification. Measured with immunoSEQ multiplex PCR; TCRdb has only the in-frame clones, and not every one. V, J and clone size are those of that table, while D and trimming were read from the DNA. The sample shows around 110,000 clones, over 75% of them seen only once.

This receptor was identified in a man aged 60 to 69 with active or convalescent COVID-19. Sequencing was performed on peripheral blood. The V call is TRBV30, the J call TRBJ1-6, with a tentative D call TRBD1 (5 bases). This chain's CDR3 is CAWSSRENSPLHF. CDR3 sequence (DNA): TGTGCCTGGAGTAGCAGGGAAAATTCACCCCTCCACTTT.